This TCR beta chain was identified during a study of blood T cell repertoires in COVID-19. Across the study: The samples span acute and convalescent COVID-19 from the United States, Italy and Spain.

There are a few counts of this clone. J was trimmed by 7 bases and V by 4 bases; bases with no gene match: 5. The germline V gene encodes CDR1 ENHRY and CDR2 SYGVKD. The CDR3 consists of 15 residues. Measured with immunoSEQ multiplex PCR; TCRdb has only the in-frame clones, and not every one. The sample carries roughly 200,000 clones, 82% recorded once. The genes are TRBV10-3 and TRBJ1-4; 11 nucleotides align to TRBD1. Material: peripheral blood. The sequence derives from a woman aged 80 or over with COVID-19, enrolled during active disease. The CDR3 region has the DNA TGTGCCATCAGTGCCGGGACAGGGGGATTTGAAAAACTGTTTTTT. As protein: CAISAGTGGFEKLFF.